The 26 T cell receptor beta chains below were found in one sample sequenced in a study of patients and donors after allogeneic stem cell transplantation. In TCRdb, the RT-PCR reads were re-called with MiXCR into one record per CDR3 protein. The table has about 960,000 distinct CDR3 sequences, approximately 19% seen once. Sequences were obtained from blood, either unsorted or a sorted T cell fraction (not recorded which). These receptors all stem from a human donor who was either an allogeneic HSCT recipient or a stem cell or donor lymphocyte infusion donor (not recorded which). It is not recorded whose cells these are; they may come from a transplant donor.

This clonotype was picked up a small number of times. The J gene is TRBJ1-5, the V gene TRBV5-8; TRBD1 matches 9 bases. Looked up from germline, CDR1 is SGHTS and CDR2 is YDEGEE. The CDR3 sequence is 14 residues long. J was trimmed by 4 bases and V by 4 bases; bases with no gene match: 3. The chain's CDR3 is CASSHDRGNQPQHF. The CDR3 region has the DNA TGTGCCAGCAGCCACGACAGGGGGAATCAGCCCCAGCATTTT. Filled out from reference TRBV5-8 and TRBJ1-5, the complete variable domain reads EAGVTQSPTHLIKTRGQQATLRCSPISGHTSVYWYQQALGLGLQFLLWYDEGEERNRGNFPPRFSGRQFPNYSSELNVNALELEDSALYLCASSHDRGNQPQHFGDGTRLSIL.

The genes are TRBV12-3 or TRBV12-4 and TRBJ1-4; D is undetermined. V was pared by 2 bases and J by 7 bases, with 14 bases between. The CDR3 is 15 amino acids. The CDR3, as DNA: TGTGCCAGCAGTTTAAAGCACAGTAAAGTTGAAAAACTGTTTTTT. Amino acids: CASSLKHSKVEKLFF.

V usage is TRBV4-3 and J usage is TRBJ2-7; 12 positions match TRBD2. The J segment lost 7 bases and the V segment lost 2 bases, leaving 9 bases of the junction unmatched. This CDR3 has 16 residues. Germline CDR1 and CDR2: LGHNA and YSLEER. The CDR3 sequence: CASSQRSSGGAREQYF. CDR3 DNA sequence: TGCGCCAGCAGCCAACGATCTAGCGGGGGGGCGCGGGAGCAGTACTTC.

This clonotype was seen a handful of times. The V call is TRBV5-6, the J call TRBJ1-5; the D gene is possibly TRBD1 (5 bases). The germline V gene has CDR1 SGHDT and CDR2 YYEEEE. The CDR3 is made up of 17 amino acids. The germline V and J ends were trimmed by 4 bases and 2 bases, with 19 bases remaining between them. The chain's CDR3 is CASSLGPTGGGNQPQHF. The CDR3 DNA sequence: TGTGCCAGCAGCCTGGGCCCCACGGGGGGAGGCAATCAGCCCCAGCATTTT.

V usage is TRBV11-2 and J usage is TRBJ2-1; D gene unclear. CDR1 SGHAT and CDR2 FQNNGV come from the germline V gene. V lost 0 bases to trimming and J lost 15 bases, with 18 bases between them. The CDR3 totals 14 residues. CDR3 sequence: CASSLDLSVPRPFF. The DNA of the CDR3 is TGTGCCAGCAGCTTAGATCTCAGTGTGCCCCGTCCGTTCTTC.

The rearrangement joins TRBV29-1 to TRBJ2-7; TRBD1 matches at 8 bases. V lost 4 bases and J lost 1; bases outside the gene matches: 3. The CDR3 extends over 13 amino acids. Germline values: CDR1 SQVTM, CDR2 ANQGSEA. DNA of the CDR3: TGCAGCGTTGTGAGACAGGGGTCCTACGAGCAGTACTTC. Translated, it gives CSVVRQGSYEQYF.

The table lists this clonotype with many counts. The CDR3 DNA reads TGCAGTGCTACACCCGGAGATACGCAGTATTTT. It specifies CSATPGDTQYF. The chain links TRBV20-1 to TRBJ2-3, with D unresolved. V was shortened by 4 bases and J by 5 bases, with 7 bases between the two germline ends. The CDR3 has 11 residues. CDR1 and CDR2 (germline): DFQATT, SNEGSKA (reference sequence).

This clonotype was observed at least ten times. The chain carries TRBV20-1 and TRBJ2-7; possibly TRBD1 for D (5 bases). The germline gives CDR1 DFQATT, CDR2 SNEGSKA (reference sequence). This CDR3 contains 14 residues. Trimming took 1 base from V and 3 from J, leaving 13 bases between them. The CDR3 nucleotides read TGCAGTGCTAGAGGGGGCGGACGAGTCTACGAGCAGTACTTC. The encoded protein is CSARGGGRVYEQYF.

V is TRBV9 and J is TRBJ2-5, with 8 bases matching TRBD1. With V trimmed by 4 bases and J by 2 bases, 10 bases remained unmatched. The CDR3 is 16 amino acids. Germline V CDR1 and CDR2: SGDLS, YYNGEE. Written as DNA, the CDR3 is TGTGCCAGCAGCTCCACCAGACAGGGGACTCAAGAGACCCAGTACTTC. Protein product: CASSSTRQGTQETQYF.

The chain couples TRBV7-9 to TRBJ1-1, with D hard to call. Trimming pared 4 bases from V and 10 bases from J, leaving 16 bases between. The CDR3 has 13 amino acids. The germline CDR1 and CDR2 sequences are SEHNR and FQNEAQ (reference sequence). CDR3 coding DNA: TGTGCCAGCAGCTCCCAGGCTCTGTCGGGAGCTTTCTTT. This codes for CASSSQALSGAFF.

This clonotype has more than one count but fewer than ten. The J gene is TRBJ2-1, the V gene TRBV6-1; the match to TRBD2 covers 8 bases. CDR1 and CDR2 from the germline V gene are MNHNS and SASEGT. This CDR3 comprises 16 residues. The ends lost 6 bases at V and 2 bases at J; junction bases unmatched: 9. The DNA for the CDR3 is TGTGCCAGCAGACGACTGCTAGCGGGTGCCTACAATGAGCAGTTCTTC. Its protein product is CASRRLLAGAYNEQFF.

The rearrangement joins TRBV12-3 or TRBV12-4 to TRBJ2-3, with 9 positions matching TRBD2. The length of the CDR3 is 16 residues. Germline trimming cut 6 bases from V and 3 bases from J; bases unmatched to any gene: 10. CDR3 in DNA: TGTGCCAGCAGCGAAATCGGGACTAGCTTAACAGATACGCAGTATTTT. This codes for CASSEIGTSLTDTQYF.

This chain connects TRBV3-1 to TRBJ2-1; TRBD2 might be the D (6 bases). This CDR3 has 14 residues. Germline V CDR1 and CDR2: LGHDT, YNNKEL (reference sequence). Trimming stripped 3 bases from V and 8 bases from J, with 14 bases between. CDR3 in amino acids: CASSQAGTLYEQFF. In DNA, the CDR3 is TGTGCCAGCAGCCAGGCCGGGACTCTCTATGAGCAGTTCTTC.

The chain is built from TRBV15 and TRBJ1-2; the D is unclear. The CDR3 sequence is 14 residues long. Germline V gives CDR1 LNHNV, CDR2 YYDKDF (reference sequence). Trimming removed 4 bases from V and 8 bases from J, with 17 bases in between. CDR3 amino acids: CATSIGSNLVGYTF. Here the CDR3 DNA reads TGTGCCACCAGCATCGGGTCAAATCTAGTCGGCTACACCTTC. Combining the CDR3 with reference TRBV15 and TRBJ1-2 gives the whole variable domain DAMVIQNPRYQVTQFGKPVTLSCSQTLNHNVMYWYQQKSSQAPKLLFHYYDKDFNNEADTPDNFQSRRPNTSFCFLDIRSPGLGDTAMYLCATSIGSNLVGYTFGSGTRLTVV.

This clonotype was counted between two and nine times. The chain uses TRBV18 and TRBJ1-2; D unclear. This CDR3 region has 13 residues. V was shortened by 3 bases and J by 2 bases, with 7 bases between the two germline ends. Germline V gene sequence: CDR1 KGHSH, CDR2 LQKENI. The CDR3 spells CASSPSQNYGYTF. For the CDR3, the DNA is TGTGCCAGCTCACCGTCCCAGAACTATGGCTACACCTTC.

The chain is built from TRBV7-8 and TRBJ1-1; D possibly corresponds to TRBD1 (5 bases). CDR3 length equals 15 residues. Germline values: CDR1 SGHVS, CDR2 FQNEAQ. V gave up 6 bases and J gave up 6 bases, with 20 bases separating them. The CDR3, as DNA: TGTGCCAGCAGAGAGGGGTTGGGGAAGATTTCTGAAGCTTTCTTT. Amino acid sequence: CASREGLGKISEAFF.

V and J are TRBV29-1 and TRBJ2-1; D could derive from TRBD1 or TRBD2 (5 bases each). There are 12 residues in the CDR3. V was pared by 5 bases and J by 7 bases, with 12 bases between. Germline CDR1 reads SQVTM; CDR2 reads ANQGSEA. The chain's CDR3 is CSVHQGGNEQFF. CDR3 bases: TGCAGCGTTCACCAGGGCGGGAATGAGCAGTTCTTC.

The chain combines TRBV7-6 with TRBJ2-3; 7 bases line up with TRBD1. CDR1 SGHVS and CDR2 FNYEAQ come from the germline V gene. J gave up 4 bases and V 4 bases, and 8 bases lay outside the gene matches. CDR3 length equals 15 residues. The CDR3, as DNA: TGTGCCAGCAGCTCCCGGACAGGACAGTCAGATACGCAGTATTTT. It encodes CASSSRTGQSDTQYF.

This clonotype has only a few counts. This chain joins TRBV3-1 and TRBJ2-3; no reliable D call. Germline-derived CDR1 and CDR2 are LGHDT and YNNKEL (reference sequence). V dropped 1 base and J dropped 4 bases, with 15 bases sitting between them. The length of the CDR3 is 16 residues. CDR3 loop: CASSQGTPTLADTQYF. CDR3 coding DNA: TGTGCCAGCAGCCAAGGGACCCCTACACTTGCAGATACGCAGTATTTT.

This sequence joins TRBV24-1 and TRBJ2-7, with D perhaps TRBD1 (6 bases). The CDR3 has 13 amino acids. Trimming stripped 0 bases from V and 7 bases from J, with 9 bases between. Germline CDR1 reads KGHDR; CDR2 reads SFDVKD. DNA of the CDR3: TGTGCCACCAGTGATTTGCCCAGGGGAGAGCAGTACTTC. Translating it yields CATSDLPRGEQYF.

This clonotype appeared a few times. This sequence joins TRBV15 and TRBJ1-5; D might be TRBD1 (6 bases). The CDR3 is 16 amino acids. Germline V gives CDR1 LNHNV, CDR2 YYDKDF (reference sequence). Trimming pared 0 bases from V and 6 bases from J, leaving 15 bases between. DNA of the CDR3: TGTGCCACCAGCAGAGATAGTTGGGGGGGCGGTCAGCCCCAGCATTTT. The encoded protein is CATSRDSWGGGQPQHF.

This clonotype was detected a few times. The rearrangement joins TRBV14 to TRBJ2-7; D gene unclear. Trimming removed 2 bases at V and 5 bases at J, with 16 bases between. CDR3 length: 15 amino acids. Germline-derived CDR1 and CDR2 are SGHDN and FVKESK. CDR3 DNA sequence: TGTGCCAGCAGCCAATTTTCCGCAGGTCTCCACGAGCAGTACTTC. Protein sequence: CASSQFSAGLHEQYF.

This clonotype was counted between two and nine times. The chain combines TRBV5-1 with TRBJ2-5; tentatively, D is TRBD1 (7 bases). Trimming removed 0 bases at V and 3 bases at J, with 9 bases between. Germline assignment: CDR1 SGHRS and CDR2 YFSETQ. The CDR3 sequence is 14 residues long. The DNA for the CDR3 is TGCGCCAGCAGCTTGGCCAGGGGGGAAGAGACCCAGTACTTC. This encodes CASSLARGEETQYF.

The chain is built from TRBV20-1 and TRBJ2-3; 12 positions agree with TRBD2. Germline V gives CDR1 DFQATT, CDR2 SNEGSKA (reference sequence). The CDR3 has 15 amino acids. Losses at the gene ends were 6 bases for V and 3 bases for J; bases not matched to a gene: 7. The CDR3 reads CSAPRLAGETDTQYF. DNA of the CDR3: TGCAGTGCCCCTCGACTAGCGGGAGAGACAGATACGCAGTATTTT.

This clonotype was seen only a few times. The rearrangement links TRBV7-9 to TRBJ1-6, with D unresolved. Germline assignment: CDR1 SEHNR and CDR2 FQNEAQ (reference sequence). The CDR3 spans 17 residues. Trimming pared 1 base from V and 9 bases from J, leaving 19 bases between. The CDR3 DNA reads TGTGCCAGCAGCTTAGGGCCTGGAAACGGTGGTGGTTCACCCCTCCACTTT. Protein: CASSLGPGNGGGSPLHF.

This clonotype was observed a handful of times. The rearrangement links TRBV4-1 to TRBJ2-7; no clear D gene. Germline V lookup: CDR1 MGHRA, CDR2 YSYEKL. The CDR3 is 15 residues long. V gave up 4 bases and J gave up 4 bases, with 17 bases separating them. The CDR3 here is CASSPQSGPQYEQYF. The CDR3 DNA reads TGCGCCAGCAGCCCACAATCCGGGCCGCAATACGAGCAGTACTTC.